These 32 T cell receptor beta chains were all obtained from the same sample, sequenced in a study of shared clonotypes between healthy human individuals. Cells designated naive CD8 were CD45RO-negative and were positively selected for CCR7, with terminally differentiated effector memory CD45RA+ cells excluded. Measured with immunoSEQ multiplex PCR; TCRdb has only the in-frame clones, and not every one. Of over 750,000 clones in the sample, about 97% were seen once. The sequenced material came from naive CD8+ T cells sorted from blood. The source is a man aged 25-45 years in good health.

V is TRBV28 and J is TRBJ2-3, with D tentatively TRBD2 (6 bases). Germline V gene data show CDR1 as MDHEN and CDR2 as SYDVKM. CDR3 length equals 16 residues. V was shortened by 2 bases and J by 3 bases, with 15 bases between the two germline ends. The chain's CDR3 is CASSLRLVRTTDTQYF. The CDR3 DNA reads TGTGCCAGCAGTTTACGACTAGTTCGGACGACAGATACGCAGTATTTT.

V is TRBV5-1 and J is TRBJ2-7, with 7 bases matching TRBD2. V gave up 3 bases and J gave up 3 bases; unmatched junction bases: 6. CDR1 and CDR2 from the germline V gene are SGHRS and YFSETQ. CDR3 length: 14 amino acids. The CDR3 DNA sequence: TGCGCCAGCAGCTCAAGGGACTACGGCTACGAGCAGTACTTC. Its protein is CASSSRDYGYEQYF.

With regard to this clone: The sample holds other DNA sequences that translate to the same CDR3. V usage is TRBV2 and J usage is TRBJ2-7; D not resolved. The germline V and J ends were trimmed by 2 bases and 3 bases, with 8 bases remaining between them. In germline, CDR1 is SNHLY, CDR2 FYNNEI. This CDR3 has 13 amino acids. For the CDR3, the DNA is TGTGCCAGCAGTGAAATTGACGGCTACGAGCAGTACTTC. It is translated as CASSEIDGYEQYF.

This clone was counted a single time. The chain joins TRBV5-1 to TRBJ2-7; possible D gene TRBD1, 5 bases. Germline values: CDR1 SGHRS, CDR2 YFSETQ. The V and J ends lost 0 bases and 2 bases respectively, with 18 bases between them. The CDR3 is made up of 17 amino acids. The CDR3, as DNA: TGCGCCAGCAGCTTGGACCCTTTTGACAGATTCACCTACGAGCAGTACTTC. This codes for CASSLDPFDRFTYEQYF. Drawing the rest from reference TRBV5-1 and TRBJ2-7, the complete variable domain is KAGVTQTPRYLIKTRGQQVTLSCSPISGHRSVSWYQQTPGQGLQFLFEYFSETQRNKGNFPGRFSGRQFSNSRSEMNVSTLELGDSALYLCASSLDPFDRFTYEQYFGPGTRLTVT.

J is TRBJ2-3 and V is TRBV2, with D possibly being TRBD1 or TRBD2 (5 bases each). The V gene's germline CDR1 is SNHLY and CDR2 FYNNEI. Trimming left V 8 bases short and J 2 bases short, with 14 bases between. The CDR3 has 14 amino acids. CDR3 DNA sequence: TGTGCCAGCTGCAGGGACCCAATCACAGATACGCAGTATTTT. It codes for CASCRDPITDTQYF.

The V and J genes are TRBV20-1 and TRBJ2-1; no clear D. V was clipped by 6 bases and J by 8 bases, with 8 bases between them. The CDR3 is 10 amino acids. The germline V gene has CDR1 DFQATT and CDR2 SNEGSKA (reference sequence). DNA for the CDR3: TGCAGTGCCCGGTTCTATGAGCAGTTCTTC. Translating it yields CSARFYEQFF.

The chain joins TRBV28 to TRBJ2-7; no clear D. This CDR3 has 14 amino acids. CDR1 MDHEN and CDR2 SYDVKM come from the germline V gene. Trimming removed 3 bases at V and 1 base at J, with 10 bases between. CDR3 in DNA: TGTGCCAGCAGTTTCGAACAGAAATCCTACGAGCAGTACTTC. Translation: CASSFEQKSYEQYF.

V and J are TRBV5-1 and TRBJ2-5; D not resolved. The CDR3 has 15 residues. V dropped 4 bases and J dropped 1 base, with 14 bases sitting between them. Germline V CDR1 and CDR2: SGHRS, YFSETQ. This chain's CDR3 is CASSHLIDGQETQYF. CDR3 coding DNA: TGCGCCAGCAGCCACCTCATTGATGGCCAAGAGACCCAGTACTTC.

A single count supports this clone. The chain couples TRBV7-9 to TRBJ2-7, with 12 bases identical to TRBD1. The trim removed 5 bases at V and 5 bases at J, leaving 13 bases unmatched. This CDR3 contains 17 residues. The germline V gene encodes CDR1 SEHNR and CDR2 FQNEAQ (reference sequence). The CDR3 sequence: CASSPPLAGTGGDEQYF. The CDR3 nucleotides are TGTGCCAGCAGCCCTCCTTTAGCCGGGACAGGGGGCGACGAGCAGTACTTC. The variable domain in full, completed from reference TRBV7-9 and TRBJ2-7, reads DTGVSQNPRHKITKRGQNVTFRCDPISEHNRLYWYRQTLGQGPEFLTYFQNEAQLEKSRLLSDRFSAERPKGSFSTLEIQRTEQGDSAMYLCASSPPLAGTGGDEQYFGPGTRLTVT.

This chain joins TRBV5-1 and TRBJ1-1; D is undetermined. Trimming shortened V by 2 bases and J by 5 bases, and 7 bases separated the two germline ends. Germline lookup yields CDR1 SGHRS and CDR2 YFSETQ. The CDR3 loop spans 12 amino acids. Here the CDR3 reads CASSLGWTEAFF. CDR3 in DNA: TGCGCCAGCAGCTTAGGGTGGACTGAAGCTTTCTTT.

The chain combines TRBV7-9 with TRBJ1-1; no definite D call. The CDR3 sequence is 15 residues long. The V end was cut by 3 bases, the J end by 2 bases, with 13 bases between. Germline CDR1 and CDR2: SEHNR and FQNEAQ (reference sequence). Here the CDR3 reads CASSFVGAFNTEAFF. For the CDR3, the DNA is TGTGCCAGCAGCTTTGTAGGCGCGTTCAACACTGAAGCTTTCTTT.

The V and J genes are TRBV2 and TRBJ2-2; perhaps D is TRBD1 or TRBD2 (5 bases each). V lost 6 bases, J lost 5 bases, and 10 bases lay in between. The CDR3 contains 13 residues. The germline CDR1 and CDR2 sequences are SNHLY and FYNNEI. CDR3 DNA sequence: TGTGCCAGCAGAGGGACCATGACCGGGGAGCTGTTTTTT. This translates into CASRGTMTGELFF.

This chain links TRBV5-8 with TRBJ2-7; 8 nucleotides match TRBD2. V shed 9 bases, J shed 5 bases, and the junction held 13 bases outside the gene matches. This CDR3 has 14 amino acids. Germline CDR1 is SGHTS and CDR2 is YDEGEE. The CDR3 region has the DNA TGTGCCACTTCAAAAGCGGGAGTGGAAGACGAGCAGTACTTC. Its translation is CATSKAGVEDEQYF.

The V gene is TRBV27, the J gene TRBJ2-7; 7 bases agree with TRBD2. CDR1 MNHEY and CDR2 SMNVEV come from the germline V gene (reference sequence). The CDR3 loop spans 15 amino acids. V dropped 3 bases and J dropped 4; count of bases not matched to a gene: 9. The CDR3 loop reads CASSFSSDGGYEQYF. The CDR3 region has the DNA TGTGCCAGCAGTTTTAGTAGTGACGGGGGGTACGAGCAGTACTTC.

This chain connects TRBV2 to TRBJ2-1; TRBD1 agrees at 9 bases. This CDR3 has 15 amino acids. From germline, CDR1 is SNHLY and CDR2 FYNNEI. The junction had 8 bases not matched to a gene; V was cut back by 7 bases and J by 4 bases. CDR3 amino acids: CASTPTGGGYNEQFF. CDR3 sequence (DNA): TGTGCCAGCACCCCGACAGGGGGTGGTTACAATGAGCAGTTCTTC. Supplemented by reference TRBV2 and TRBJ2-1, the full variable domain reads EPEVTQTPSHQVTQMGQEVILRCVPISNHLYFYWYRQILGQKVEFLVSFYNNEISEKSEIFDDQFSVERPDGSNFTLKIRSTKLEDSAMYFCASTPTGGGYNEQFFGPGTRLTVL.

CDR3 nucleotide sequence: TGTGCCAGCAGCTCCCCGGTTCGGAACATTCAGTACTTC. Its translation is CASSSPVRNIQYF. The chain uses TRBV7-9 and TRBJ2-4; no definite D call. From germline, CDR1 is SEHNR and CDR2 FQNEAQ (reference sequence). The CDR3 totals 13 residues. Trimming stripped 4 bases from V and 7 bases from J, with 11 bases between.

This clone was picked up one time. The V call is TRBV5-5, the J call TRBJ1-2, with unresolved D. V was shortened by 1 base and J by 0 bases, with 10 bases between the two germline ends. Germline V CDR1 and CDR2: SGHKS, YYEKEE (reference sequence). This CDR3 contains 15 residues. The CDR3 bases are TGTGCCAGCAGCTTGTTTTCGGGTGCTAACTATGGCTACACCTTC. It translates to CASSLFSGANYGYTF.

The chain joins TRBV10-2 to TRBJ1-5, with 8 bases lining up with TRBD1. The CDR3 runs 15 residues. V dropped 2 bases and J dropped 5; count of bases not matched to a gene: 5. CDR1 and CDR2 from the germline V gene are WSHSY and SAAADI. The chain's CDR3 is CASSEADRVYQPQHF. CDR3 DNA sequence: TGCGCCAGCAGTGAGGCGGACAGGGTTTATCAGCCCCAGCATTTT.

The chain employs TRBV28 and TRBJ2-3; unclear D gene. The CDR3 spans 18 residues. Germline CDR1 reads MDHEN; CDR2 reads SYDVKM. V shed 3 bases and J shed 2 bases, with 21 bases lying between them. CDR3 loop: CASSFPRDIGSLTDTQYF. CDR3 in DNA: TGTGCCAGCAGTTTTCCCAGAGACATCGGTTCGCTCACAGATACGCAGTATTTT. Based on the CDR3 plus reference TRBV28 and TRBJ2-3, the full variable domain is DVKVTQSSRYLVKRTGEKVFLECVQDMDHENMFWYRQDPGLGLRLIYFSYDVKMKEKGDIPEGYSVSREKKERFSLILESASTNQTSMYLCASSFPRDIGSLTDTQYFGPGTRLTVL.

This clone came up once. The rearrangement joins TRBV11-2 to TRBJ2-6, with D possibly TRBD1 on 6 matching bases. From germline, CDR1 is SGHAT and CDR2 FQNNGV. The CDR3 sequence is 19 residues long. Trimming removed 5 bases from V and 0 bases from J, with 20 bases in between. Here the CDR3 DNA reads TGTGCCAGCAGCCAAGTACCGGGACATATGATCTCTGGGGCCAACGTCCTGACTTTC. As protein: CASSQVPGHMISGANVLTF. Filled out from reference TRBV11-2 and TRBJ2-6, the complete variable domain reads EAGVAQSPRYKIIEKRQSVAFWCNPISGHATLYWYQQILGQGPKLLIQFQNNGVVDDSQLPKDRFSAERLKGVDSTLKIQPAKLEDSAVYLCASSQVPGHMISGANVLTFGAGSRLTVL.

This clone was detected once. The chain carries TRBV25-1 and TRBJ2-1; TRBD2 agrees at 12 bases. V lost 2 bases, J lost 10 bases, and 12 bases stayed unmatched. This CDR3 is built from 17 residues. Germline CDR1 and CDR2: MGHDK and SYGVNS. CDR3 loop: CASSEGSSGRALGEQFF. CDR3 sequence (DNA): TGTGCCAGCAGTGAAGGGTCTAGCGGGAGGGCCTTGGGGGAGCAGTTCTTC.

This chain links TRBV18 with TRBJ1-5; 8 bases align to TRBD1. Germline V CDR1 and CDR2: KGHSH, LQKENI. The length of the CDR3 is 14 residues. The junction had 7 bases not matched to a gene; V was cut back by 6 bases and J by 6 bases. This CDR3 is CASSPGQAAQPQHF. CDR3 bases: TGTGCCAGCTCGCCGGGACAGGCGGCTCAGCCCCAGCATTTT.

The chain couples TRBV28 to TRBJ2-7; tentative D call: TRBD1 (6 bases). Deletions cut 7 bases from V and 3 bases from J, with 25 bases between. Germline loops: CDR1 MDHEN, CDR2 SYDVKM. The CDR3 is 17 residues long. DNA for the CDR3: TGTGCCAGCACCTTGGACTCACAGGGAATTCGGAGCTACGAGCAGTACTTC. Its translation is CASTLDSQGIRSYEQYF.

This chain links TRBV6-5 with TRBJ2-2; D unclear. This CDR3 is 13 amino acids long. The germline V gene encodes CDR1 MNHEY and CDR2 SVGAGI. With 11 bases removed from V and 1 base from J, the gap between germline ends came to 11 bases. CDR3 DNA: TGTGCCTGCTCGCGGAGGAACACCGGGGAGCTGTTTTTT. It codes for CACSRRNTGELFF.

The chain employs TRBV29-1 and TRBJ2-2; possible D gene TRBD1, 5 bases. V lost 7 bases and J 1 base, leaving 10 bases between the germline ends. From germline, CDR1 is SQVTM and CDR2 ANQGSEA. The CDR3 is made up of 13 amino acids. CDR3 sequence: CSALRGNTGELFF. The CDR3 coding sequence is TGCAGCGCCCTTAGGGGGAACACCGGGGAGCTGTTTTTT.

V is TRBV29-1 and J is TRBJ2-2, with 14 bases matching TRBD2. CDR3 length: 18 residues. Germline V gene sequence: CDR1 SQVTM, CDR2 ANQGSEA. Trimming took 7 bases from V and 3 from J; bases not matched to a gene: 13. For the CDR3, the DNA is TGCAGCGCCCGACGGGGACTAGCGGGAGTAATGGACACCGGGGAGCTGTTTTTT. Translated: CSARRGLAGVMDTGELFF.

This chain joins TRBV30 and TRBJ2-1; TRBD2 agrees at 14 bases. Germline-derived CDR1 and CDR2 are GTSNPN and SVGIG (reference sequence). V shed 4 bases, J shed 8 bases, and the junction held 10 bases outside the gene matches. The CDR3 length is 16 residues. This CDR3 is CAWTEGTSGGGDEQFF. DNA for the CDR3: TGTGCCTGGACGGAAGGGACTAGCGGGGGTGGGGATGAGCAGTTCTTC. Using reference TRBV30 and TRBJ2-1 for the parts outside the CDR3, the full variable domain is SQTIHQWPATLVQPVGSPLSLECTVEGTSNPNLYWYRQAAGRGLQLLFYSVGIGQISSEVPQNLSASRPQDRQFILSSKKLLLSDSGFYLCAWTEGTSGGGDEQFFGPGTRLTVL.

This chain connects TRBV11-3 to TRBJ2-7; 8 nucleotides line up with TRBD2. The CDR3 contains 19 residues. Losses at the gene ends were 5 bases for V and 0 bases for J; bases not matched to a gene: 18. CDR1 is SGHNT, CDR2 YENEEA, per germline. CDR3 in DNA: TGTGCCAGCAGCCCACCTCACGCTAGCGGGTTACCTCTCTCCTACGAGCAGTACTTC. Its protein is CASSPPHASGLPLSYEQYF.

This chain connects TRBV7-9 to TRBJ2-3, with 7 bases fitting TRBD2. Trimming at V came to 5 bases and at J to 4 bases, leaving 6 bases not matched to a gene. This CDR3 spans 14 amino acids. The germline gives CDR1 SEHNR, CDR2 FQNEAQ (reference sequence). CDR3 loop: CASSLTSAADTQYF. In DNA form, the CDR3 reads TGTGCCAGCAGCCTTACTAGCGCGGCAGATACGCAGTATTTT. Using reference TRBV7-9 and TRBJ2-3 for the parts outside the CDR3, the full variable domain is DTGVSQNPRHKITKRGQNVTFRCDPISEHNRLYWYRQTLGQGPEFLTYFQNEAQLEKSRLLSDRFSAERPKGSFSTLEIQRTEQGDSAMYLCASSLTSAADTQYFGPGTRLTVL.

The CDR3 DNA reads as TGCGCCAGCAGTGAGGGAGTCCCTAGCGAGCCAGTTAAGGATACGCAGTATTTT. This encodes CASSEGVPSEPVKDTQYF. The V call is TRBV10-2, the J call TRBJ2-3, with D tentatively TRBD2 (6 bases). This CDR3 has 18 amino acids. Trimming took off 2 bases at V and 6 bases at J, with 24 bases between the two ends. Germline V CDR1 and CDR2: WSHSY, SAAADI.

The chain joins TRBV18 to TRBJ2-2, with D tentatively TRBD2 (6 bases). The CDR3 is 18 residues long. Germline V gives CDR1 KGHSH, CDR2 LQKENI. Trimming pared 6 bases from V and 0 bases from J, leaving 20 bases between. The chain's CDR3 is CASSDQGWDLTNTGELFF. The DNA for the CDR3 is TGTGCCAGCTCCGATCAGGGTTGGGACTTAACGAACACCGGGGAGCTGTTTTTT.

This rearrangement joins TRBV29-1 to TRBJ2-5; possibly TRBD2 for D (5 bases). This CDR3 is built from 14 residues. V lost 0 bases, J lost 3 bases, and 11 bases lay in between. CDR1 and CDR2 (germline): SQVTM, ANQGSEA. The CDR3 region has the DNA TGCAGCGTTGAAGATTCAAGCGGAGAAGAGACCCAGTACTTC. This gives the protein CSVEDSSGEETQYF. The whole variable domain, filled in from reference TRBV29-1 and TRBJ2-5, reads SAVISQKPSRDICQRGTSLTIQCQVDSQVTMMFWYRQQPGQSLTLIATANQGSEATYESGFVIDKFPISRPNLTFSTLTVSNMSPEDSSIYLCSVEDSSGEETQYFGPGTRLLVL.